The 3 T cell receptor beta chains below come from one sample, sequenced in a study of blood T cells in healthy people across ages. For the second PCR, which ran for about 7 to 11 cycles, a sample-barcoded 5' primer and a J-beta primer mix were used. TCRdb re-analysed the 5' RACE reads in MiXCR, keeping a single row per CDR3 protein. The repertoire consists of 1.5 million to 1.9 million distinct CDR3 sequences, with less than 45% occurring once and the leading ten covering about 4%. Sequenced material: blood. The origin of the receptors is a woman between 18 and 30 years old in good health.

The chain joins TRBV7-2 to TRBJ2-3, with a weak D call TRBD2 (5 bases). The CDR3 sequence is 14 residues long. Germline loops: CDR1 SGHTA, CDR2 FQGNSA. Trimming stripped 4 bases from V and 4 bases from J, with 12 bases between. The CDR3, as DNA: TGTGCCAGCAGCTCCGGGATTCGAGCAGATACGCAGTATTTT. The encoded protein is CASSSGIRADTQYF.

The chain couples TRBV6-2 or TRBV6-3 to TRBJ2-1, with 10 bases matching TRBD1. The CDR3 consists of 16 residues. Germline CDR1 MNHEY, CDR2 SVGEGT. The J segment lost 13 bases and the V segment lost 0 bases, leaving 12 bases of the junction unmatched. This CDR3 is CASSYSAGTGAETQFF. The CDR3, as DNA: TGTGCCAGCAGTTACTCCGCCGGGACAGGGGCAGAGACCCAGTTCTTC.

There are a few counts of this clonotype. CDR3 sequence (DNA): TGCAGCTCCCGGACTAGCGGATACTACAATGAGCAGTTCTTC. Amino acid sequence: CSSRTSGYYNEQFF. The V gene is TRBV29-1, the J gene TRBJ2-1; 10 positions match TRBD2. The germline gives CDR1 SQVTM, CDR2 ANQGSEA. The V segment lost 8 bases and the J segment 3 bases; nucleotides outside the gene matches: 7. The CDR3 length is 14 residues.